These 28 T cell receptor beta chains came from one sample sequenced in a study of shared clonotypes between healthy human individuals. TCRdb keeps only in-frame clones here, not all; method: immunoSEQ multiplex PCR. Among 850,000 to 1,100,000 clones, approximately 75% were seen once, and the ten largest hold 0.7% to 0.95%. Material: memory CD4+ T cells from PBMCs. Subset denoted: CD45RA-negative fraction. The receptors were gathered from a man in his late teens or twenties in good health. Some clones in this sample may be carry-over from other donors' samples.

The rearrangement links TRBV20-1 to TRBJ2-7; the D gene is possibly TRBD2 (6 bases). The CDR3 has 11 residues. The ends were cut back, 7 bases at V and 7 bases at J, with 14 bases in the middle. Germline values: CDR1 DFQATT, CDR2 SNEGSKA (reference sequence). CDR3 in amino acids: CSGEAAWEQYF. The CDR3 region has the DNA TGCAGTGGGGAGGCGGCCTGGGAGCAGTACTTC.

The chain joins TRBV5-4 to TRBJ2-5; 15 nucleotides align to TRBD2. This CDR3 spans 16 amino acids. Germline V CDR1 and CDR2: SGHNT, YYREEE (reference sequence). V was pared by 3 bases and J by 5 bases, with 5 bases of the junction left unmatched. The CDR3 region has the DNA TGTGCCAGCAGCTCCCCCGGACTAGCGGGGGGGGAGACCCAGTACTTC. Translation gives CASSSPGLAGGETQYF.

The genes are TRBV2 and TRBJ2-4, with D tentatively TRBD2 (5 bases). Trimming took off 7 bases at V and 8 bases at J, with 9 bases between the two ends. This CDR3 region has 11 residues. Germline values: CDR1 SNHLY, CDR2 FYNNEI. CDR3 sequence (DNA): TGTGCCAGCAAGGCGGAGGACATTCAGTACTTC. Its protein is CASKAEDIQYF.

V gene TRBV6-5 combines with J gene TRBJ1-1; D is unclear. This CDR3 contains 15 residues. V was trimmed by 6 bases and J by 6 bases, leaving 20 bases between them. Germline V lookup: CDR1 MNHEY, CDR2 SVGAGI. The CDR3 protein is CASRRSGTKVSEAFF. CDR3 DNA: TGTGCCAGCAGGCGTTCAGGTACCAAGGTATCTGAAGCTTTCTTT.

V is TRBV4-1 and J is TRBJ1-5; D remains unclear. The CDR3 consists of 17 residues. Looked up from germline, CDR1 is MGHRA and CDR2 is YSYEKL. Trimming left V 0 bases short and J 6 bases short, with 18 bases between. The CDR3 region is CASSQDFPAQRGQPQHF. The CDR3 bases are TGCGCCAGCAGCCAAGATTTTCCAGCGCAACGCGGTCAGCCCCAGCATTTT.

The V call is TRBV2, the J call TRBJ1-3; D gene ambiguous. Germline values: CDR1 SNHLY, CDR2 FYNNEI. CDR3 length equals 11 residues. V was trimmed by 4 bases and J by 10 bases, leaving 8 bases between them. The CDR3, as DNA: TGTGCCAGCAGTGTAGTAGGGACCATATATTTT. Amino acids: CASSVVGTIYF.

This clone was counted a single time. The chain has TRBV20-1 and TRBJ1-1; D perhaps matches TRBD1 (5 bases). CDR1 and CDR2 (germline): DFQATT, SNEGSKA (reference sequence). Trimming pared 5 bases from V and 9 bases from J, leaving 13 bases between. CDR3 size: 11 residues. This chain's CDR3 is CSAWGQSKAFF. As DNA, the CDR3 is TGCAGTGCTTGGGGCCAGTCCAAAGCTTTCTTT.

This chain uses TRBV15 with TRBJ2-1; 10 bases map to TRBD1. Germline CDR1 is LNHNV and CDR2 is YYDKDF (reference sequence). The J segment lost 15 bases and the V segment lost 1 base, leaving 15 bases of the junction unmatched. The CDR3 is made up of 16 amino acids. The CDR3 region has the DNA TGTGCCACCAGCAGAGGGGGGACAGGGGAAGTTTTTTTAACGTTCTTC. This sequence encodes CATSRGGTGEVFLTFF.

This chain uses TRBV9 with TRBJ2-3, with D hard to call. The CDR3 extends over 13 amino acids. Trimming took off 5 bases at V and 2 bases at J, with 9 bases between the two ends. The germline gives CDR1 SGDLS, CDR2 YYNGEE. The chain's CDR3 is CASSPANTDTQYF. The CDR3 nucleotides read TGTGCCAGCAGTCCCGCGAACACAGATACGCAGTATTTT. The full variable domain, with the rest looked up from reference TRBV9 and TRBJ2-3, is DSGVTQTPKHLITATGQRVTLRCSPRSGDLSVYWYQQSLDQGLQFLIQYYNGEERAKGNILERFSAQQFPDLHSELNLSSLELGDSALYFCASSPANTDTQYFGPGTRLTVL.

This chain joins TRBV18 and TRBJ2-5; possibly TRBD2 for D (6 bases). V dropped 6 bases and J dropped 5 bases, with 16 bases sitting between them. This CDR3 spans 14 amino acids. Germline values: CDR1 KGHSH, CDR2 LQKENI. The CDR3 is CASSSALGGETQYF. The CDR3 DNA follows: TGTGCCAGCTCCTCGGCCCTGGGAGGCGAGACCCAGTACTTC.

This rearrangement joins TRBV29-1 to TRBJ2-4, with D possibly matching TRBD1 (5 bases). The CDR3 runs to 13 residues. Germline V lookup: CDR1 SQVTM, CDR2 ANQGSEA. Between the trimmed V and J ends, which lost 4 bases and 6 bases, there was a span of 13 bases. The CDR3 loop reads CSVGGRARNIQYF. CDR3 DNA sequence: TGCAGCGTTGGGGGCAGGGCGAGAAACATTCAGTACTTC.

DNA for the CDR3: TGTGCCAGCAGCGACCGGAGGATGGAGACCCAGTACTTC. Protein sequence: CASSDRRMETQYF. The V and J genes are TRBV6-1 and TRBJ2-5, with D possibly being TRBD2 (5 bases). V dropped 6 bases and J dropped 5 bases, with 13 bases sitting between them. The CDR3 sequence is 13 residues long. Germline V gives CDR1 MNHNS, CDR2 SASEGT.

The J gene is TRBJ2-1, the V gene TRBV11-2; 8 bases map to TRBD1. CDR3 length: 19 residues. Germline CDR1 reads SGHAT; CDR2 reads FQNNGV. With 0 bases clipped from V and 6 bases from J, the junction kept 16 bases outside the gene matches. In nucleotides, the CDR3 is TGTGCCAGCAGCTTAGATGAGTCACGGACAGGGACCCCCATCAATGAGCAGTTCTTC. Translating it yields CASSLDESRTGTPINEQFF.

This rearrangement joins TRBV7-6 to TRBJ1-4, with D possibly TRBD1 on 6 matching bases. V was clipped by 0 bases and J by 6 bases, with 11 bases between them. The CDR3 has 15 amino acids. The V gene's germline CDR1 is SGHVS and CDR2 FNYEAQ. Written as DNA, the CDR3 is TGTGCCAGCAGCTTAGCGAACAGGGTTCATGAAAAACTGTTTTTT. Translating gives CASSLANRVHEKLFF. The whole variable domain, filled in from reference TRBV7-6 and TRBJ1-4, reads GAGVSQSPRYKVTKRGQDVALRCDPISGHVSLYWYRQALGQGPEFLTYFNYEAQQDKSGLPNDRFSAERPEGSISTLTIQRTEQRDSAMYRCASSLANRVHEKLFFGSGTQLSVL.

The V and J genes are TRBV11-1 and TRBJ1-1; possibly TRBD1 for D (5 bases). The V gene lost 5 bases and the J gene lost 5 bases, with 15 bases spanning the gap. This CDR3 has 14 residues. Germline CDR1 and CDR2: SGHAT and FQDESV (reference sequence). CDR3 sequence: CASSLRVGGTEAFF. In nucleotides, the CDR3 is TGTGCCAGCAGCCTGAGGGTGGGGGGGACTGAAGCTTTCTTT.

The chain couples TRBV21-1 to TRBJ2-5. TRBV21-1 represents a pseudogene. The CDR3 runs 14 residues. CDR3 DNA sequence: TGTGCCAGCAGCACGAAGGCCCTCCAAGAGACCCAGTACTTC. Its protein product is CASSTKALQETQYF.

About this clone: A far larger clone is only one base removed, so a read error is likely. The chain is built from TRBV4-2 and TRBJ2-5; the D is unclear. The CDR3 covers 14 residues. Germline lookup yields CDR1 LGHNA and CDR2 YNFKEQ. The CDR3 reads CASSSLGNEETRYF. The DNA for the CDR3 is TGTGCCAGCAGCTCCCTAGGAAATGAGGAGACCCGGTACTTC.

The V gene is TRBV5-1, the J gene TRBJ1-2; D not certain. V lost 9 bases to trimming and J lost 7 bases, with 22 bases between them. The CDR3 is 14 amino acids. Germline values: CDR1 SGHRS, CDR2 YFSETQ. The CDR3 DNA reads as TGCGCCACCAAAAGTGAGGGTCTTTCTTCTGGCTACACCTTC. This gives the protein CATKSEGLSSGYTF.

The rearrangement joins TRBV6-1 to TRBJ2-7; 7 bases map to TRBD2. From germline, CDR1 is MNHNS and CDR2 SASEGT. This CDR3 region has 14 residues. The V gene end was trimmed by 5 bases and the J gene end by 5 bases; junction bases not matched to a gene: 9. The CDR3 sequence: CASSKEGGINEQYF. CDR3 coding DNA: TGTGCCAGCAGTAAGGAGGGAGGGATAAACGAGCAGTACTTC.

The chain carries TRBV15 and TRBJ2-7; D possibly corresponds to TRBD2 (5 bases). This CDR3 contains 15 residues. Looked up from germline, CDR1 is LNHNV and CDR2 is YYDKDF (reference sequence). The V end lost 0 bases, the J end lost 1 base, and 10 bases lay between the germline ends. For the CDR3, the DNA is TGTGCCACCAGCAGAGATCTCACTAGTTCCTACGAGCAGTACTTC. It is translated as CATSRDLTSSYEQYF.

The chain combines TRBV6-1 with TRBJ2-7, with D perhaps TRBD2 (5 bases). The CDR3 is made up of 13 amino acids. Trimming cost V 8 bases and J 0 bases, with 11 bases left between them. The germline gives CDR1 MNHNS, CDR2 SASEGT. This chain's CDR3 is CASASGFSYEQYF. CDR3 in DNA: TGTGCCAGCGCCAGCGGTTTCTCCTACGAGCAGTACTTC.

This rearrangement joins TRBV28 to TRBJ2-2, with a weak D call TRBD1 (5 bases). V lost 3 bases and J 6 bases, leaving 14 bases between the germline ends. This CDR3 contains 15 residues. Germline V CDR1 and CDR2: MDHEN, SYDVKM. The DNA of the CDR3 is TGTGCCAGCAGTTTTGGGCCCTCACAGGCCGGGGAGCTGTTTTTT. Its protein product is CASSFGPSQAGELFF.

J is TRBJ2-5 and V is TRBV14; unclear D gene. CDR3 length: 13 amino acids. In germline, CDR1 is SGHDN, CDR2 FVKESK. The V end was cut by 3 bases, the J end by 7 bases, with 12 bases between. The CDR3 region has the DNA TGTGCCAGCAGCCATGGTCGGTTGGCGACCCAGTACTTC. It codes for CASSHGRLATQYF.

About this clone: The sample contains more than one DNA sequence encoding this CDR3. The chain links TRBV5-1 to TRBJ2-7; D is undetermined. The CDR3 totals 11 residues. V lost 5 bases, J lost 2 bases, and 5 bases lay in between. Germline values: CDR1 SGHRS, CDR2 YFSETQ. CDR3 loop: CASRETYEQYF. The CDR3 nucleotides read TGCGCCAGCAGAGAGACCTACGAGCAGTACTTC.

The chain has TRBV4-3 and TRBJ2-7; 9 bases match TRBD2. V shed 2 bases and J 1 base; nucleotides not matched to a gene: 9. There are 17 residues in the CDR3. Germline CDR1 and CDR2: LGHNA and YSLEER. The CDR3 sequence is CASSQFSSGISSYEQYF. CDR3 nucleotides: TGCGCCAGCAGCCAATTCTCTAGCGGGATATCTTCCTACGAGCAGTACTTC.

The chain recombines TRBV19 with TRBJ2-1; 7 bases align to TRBD2. V lost 3 bases, J lost 10 bases, and 9 bases stayed unmatched. CDR3 length equals 14 residues. CDR1 and CDR2 (germline): LNHDA, SQIVND (reference sequence). The CDR3 sequence: CASSITGTTEEQFF. The DNA for the CDR3 is TGTGCCAGTAGTATTACCGGGACTACGGAGGAGCAGTTCTTC.

A word on this clone: Since a far larger clone is one base different, this is likely a read error. The chain is built from TRBV7-9 and TRBJ1-3; possibly TRBD1 for D (5 bases). Trimming took 1 base from V and 4 from J, leaving 5 bases between them. Germline V gives CDR1 SEHNR, CDR2 FQNEAQ (reference sequence). The CDR3 is made up of 13 amino acids. The DNA for the CDR3 is TGTGCCAGCAGCTTAGAGGGGGGAAACACCATATATTTT. It specifies CASSLEGGNTIYF.

This chain uses TRBV27 with TRBJ2-7; 8 nucleotides agree with TRBD1. CDR1 is MNHEY and CDR2 is SMNVEV in the germline V gene (reference sequence). The CDR3 has 16 amino acids. The J segment lost 2 bases and the V segment lost 5 bases, leaving 11 bases of the junction unmatched. The CDR3 here is CASSPHIRGHTYEQYF. The CDR3, as DNA: TGTGCCAGCAGTCCACATATCAGGGGGCATACCTACGAGCAGTACTTC.